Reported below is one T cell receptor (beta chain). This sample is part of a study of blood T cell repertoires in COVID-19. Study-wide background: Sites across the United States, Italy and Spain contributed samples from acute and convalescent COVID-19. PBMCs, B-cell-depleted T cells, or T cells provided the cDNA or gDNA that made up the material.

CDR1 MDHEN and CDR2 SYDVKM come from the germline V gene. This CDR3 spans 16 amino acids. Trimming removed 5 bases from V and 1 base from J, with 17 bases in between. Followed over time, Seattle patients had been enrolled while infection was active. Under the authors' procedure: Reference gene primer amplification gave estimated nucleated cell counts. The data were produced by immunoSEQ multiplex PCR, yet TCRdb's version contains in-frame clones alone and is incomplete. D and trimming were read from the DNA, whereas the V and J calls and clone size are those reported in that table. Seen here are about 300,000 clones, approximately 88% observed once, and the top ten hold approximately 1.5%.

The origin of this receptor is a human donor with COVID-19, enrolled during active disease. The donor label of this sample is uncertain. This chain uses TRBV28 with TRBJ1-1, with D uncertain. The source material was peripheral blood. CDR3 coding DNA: TGTGCCAGCAGTCCCCGGGGAGCGGGAGGGAACACTGAAGCTTTCTTT. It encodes CASSPRGAGGNTEAFF.